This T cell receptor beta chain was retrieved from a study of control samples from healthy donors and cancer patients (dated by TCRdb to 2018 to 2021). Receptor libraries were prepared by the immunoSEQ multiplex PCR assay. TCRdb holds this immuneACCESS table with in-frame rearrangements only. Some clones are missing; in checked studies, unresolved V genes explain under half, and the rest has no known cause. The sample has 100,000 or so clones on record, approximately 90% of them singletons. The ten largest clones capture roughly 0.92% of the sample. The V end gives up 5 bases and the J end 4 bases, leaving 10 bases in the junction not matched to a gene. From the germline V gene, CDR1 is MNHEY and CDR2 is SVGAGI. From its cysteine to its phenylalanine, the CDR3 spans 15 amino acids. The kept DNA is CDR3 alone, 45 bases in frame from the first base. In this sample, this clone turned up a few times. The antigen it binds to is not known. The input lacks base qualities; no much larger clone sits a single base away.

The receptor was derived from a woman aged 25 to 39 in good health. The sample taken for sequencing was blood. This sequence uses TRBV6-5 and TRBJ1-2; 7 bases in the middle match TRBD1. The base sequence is TGTGCCAGCAGTAGAAACAGGGGCGGAGGCTATGGCTACACCTTC. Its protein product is CASSRNRGGGYGYTF.